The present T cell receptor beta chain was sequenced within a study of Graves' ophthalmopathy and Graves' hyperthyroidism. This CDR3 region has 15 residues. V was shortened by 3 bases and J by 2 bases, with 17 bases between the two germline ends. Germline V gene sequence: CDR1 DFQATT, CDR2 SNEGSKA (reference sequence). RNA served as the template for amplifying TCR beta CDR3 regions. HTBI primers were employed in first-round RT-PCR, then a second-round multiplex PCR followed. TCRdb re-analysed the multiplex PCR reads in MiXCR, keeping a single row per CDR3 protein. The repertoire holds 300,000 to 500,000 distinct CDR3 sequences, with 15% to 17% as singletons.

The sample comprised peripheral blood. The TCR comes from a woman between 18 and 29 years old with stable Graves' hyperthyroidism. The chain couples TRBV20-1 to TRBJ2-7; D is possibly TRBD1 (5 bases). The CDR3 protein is CSARDGHQRPYEQYF. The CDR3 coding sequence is TGCAGTGCTAGGGACGGACATCAGAGGCCCTACGAGCAGTACTTC.